This TCR beta chain appears in the sequencing data of a study of blood T cell repertoires in COVID-19. Study context: Sites across the United States, Italy and Spain contributed samples from acute and convalescent COVID-19. T cells, B-cell-depleted T cells, or PBMCs supplied cDNA or gDNA.

The CDR3 is made up of 17 amino acids. Germline V gene lookup returns CDR1 LNHDA and CDR2 SQIVND (reference sequence). Unmatched junction bases numbered 12, after V lost 7 bases and J lost 0 bases. In the study's own analysis: Reference gene primer amplification yielded estimated nucleated cell counts. TCRdb's copy holds only in-frame clones and misses some; the assay was immunoSEQ multiplex PCR. The D gene and trimming were derived from the DNA, and the V and J assignments and clone size from that table. The repertoire holds about 26,000 clones, with around 87% as singletons. The clonotype comes from a man in his 70s with acute or convalescent COVID-19. The rearrangement links TRBV19 to TRBJ1-5, with 7 bases identical to TRBD1. Sequencing was performed on peripheral blood. The CDR3 spells CASNPGGKRNSNQPQHF. For the CDR3, the DNA is TGTGCCAGTAATCCAGGGGGGAAAAGGAATAGCAATCAGCCCCAGCATTTT.